The 16 T cell receptor beta chains below come from one sample, sequenced in a study of shared clonotypes between healthy human individuals. The naive CD8 subset, CD45RO-negative cells positively selected for CCR7, excluded terminally differentiated effector memory CD45RA+ cells. TCRdb keeps only in-frame clones here, not all; method: immunoSEQ multiplex PCR. Found here are about 590,000 clones, around 95% of them singletons; the top ten hold 0.1% to 0.11%. The sequenced sample consisted of naive CD8+ T cells sorted from blood. These receptors were taken from a woman aged 25 to 39 in good health.

This clone appeared once. The chain recombines TRBV19 with TRBJ1-6, with D hard to call. The CDR3 spans 13 residues. V lost 4 bases to trimming and J lost 3 bases, with 4 bases between them. The V gene's germline CDR1 is LNHDA and CDR2 SQIVND (reference sequence). The CDR3: CASSRDYNSPLHF. CDR3 coding DNA: TGTGCCAGTAGTAGGGACTATAATTCACCCCTCCACTTT.

Notes on this clone: Other DNA sequences in the sample encode the same CDR3. The chain uses TRBV7-9 and TRBJ2-2; D remains ambiguous. Germline CDR1 and CDR2: SEHNR and FQNEAQ (reference sequence). The V gene lost 5 bases and the J gene lost 4 bases, with 2 bases spanning the gap. The CDR3 has 11 residues. The CDR3 region has the DNA TGTGCCAGCAGCCCCACCGGGGAGCTGTTTTTT. It encodes CASSPTGELFF.

V usage is TRBV6-1 and J usage is TRBJ1-4, with D possibly TRBD1 on 5 matching bases. The V gene lost 1 base and the J gene lost 3 bases, with 9 bases spanning the gap. From germline, CDR1 is MNHNS and CDR2 SASEGT. The CDR3 sequence is 15 residues long. CDR3 residues: CASSEVRQPNEKLFF. The CDR3 bases are TGTGCCAGCAGTGAAGTAAGACAGCCTAATGAAAAACTGTTTTTT.

The rearrangement joins TRBV9 to TRBJ2-1; a possible D gene is TRBD2 (5 bases). The CDR3 has 12 amino acids. CDR1 is SGDLS, CDR2 YYNGEE, per germline. V was clipped by 3 bases and J by 9 bases, with 10 bases between them. The chain's CDR3 is CASSDRTLEQFF. The CDR3 bases are TGTGCCAGCAGCGACCGGACTCTTGAGCAGTTCTTC.

The gene calls are TRBV28 and TRBJ1-2, with a weak D call TRBD1 (5 bases). Germline CDR1 is MDHEN and CDR2 is SYDVKM. V dropped 7 bases and J dropped 5 bases, with 17 bases sitting between them. The CDR3 is 14 residues long. CDR3 nucleotide sequence: TGTGCCAGCACTTCCTCCGGGACGGGATATGGCTACACCTTC. Its protein product is CASTSSGTGYGYTF.

The rearrangement uses TRBV5-1 and TRBJ2-2; TRBD2 matches at 11 bases. This CDR3 contains 17 residues. Unmatched junction bases numbered 10, after V lost 3 bases and J lost 6 bases. The germline CDR1 and CDR2 sequences are SGHRS and YFSETQ. The CDR3 loop reads CASSWGLTSGDAGELFF. The CDR3 region has the DNA TGCGCCAGCAGCTGGGGCCTGACTAGCGGGGACGCCGGGGAGCTGTTTTTT. Supplemented by reference TRBV5-1 and TRBJ2-2, the full variable domain reads KAGVTQTPRYLIKTRGQQVTLSCSPISGHRSVSWYQQTPGQGLQFLFEYFSETQRNKGNFPGRFSGRQFSNSRSEMNVSTLELGDSALYLCASSWGLTSGDAGELFFGEGSRLTVL.

The rearrangement links TRBV27 to TRBJ1-1; D gene unclear. Deletions cut 5 bases from V and 1 base from J, with 11 bases between. The germline CDR1 and CDR2 sequences are MNHEY and SMNVEV (reference sequence). The CDR3 runs 14 residues. The CDR3: CASSHGRKNTEAFF. CDR3 DNA: TGTGCCAGCAGTCATGGACGGAAGAACACTGAAGCTTTCTTT.

The gene calls are TRBV28 and TRBJ2-5, with D perhaps matching TRBD2 (5 bases). Germline values: CDR1 MDHEN, CDR2 SYDVKM. Trimming stripped 2 bases from V and 11 bases from J, with 18 bases between. The CDR3 is made up of 14 amino acids. The CDR3 DNA reads as TGTGCCAGCAGTTTAGTCGGGTCGGATGGGGAGCAGTACTTC. This gives the protein CASSLVGSDGEQYF.

This chain links TRBV14 with TRBJ2-1; unclear D gene. Per germline, CDR1 SGHDN and CDR2 FVKESK. V was trimmed by 1 base and J by 7 bases, leaving 17 bases between them. This CDR3 is built from 16 residues. The DNA for the CDR3 is TGTGCCAGCAGCCAAGGAGGCCACACTGCCCTAAATGAGCAGTTCTTC. Encoded protein: CASSQGGHTALNEQFF.

This chain uses TRBV6-1 with TRBJ1-4; weak D call: TRBD1 (5 bases). Trimming removed 3 bases at V and 4 bases at J, with 24 bases between. CDR3 length: 19 amino acids. From germline, CDR1 is MNHNS and CDR2 SASEGT. This chain's CDR3 is CASSDYGTVLRVHNEKLFF. The CDR3 nucleotides are TGTGCCAGCAGTGATTACGGAACAGTTCTCAGGGTTCATAATGAAAAACTGTTTTTT.

This clone was counted a few times. The chain is built from TRBV30 and TRBJ1-1; 7 nucleotides line up with TRBD1. V lost 4 bases and J lost 5; bases outside the gene matches: 13. The V gene's germline CDR1 is GTSNPN and CDR2 SVGIG (reference sequence). The length of the CDR3 is 15 residues. As DNA, the CDR3 is TGTGCCTGGACCCAAGGGAGACAGGGAAATACTGAAGCTTTCTTT. Its translation is CAWTQGRQGNTEAFF.

On this clone itself: The junction departs from germline at one end; a sequencing error may be responsible. The rearrangement uses TRBV4-2 and TRBJ2-2; TRBD2 might be the D (5 bases). CDR3 length: 15 residues. Per the germline V gene, CDR1 is LGHNA and CDR2 is YNFKEQ. CDR3 in amino acids: CASKSASGNPGELFF. CDR3 DNA: TGTGCCAGCAAGAGCGCGTCCGGGAACCCCGGGGAGCTGTTTTTT.

This clone has only one observation. The V gene is TRBV27, the J gene TRBJ1-2; 9 bases fit TRBD1. Per germline, CDR1 MNHEY and CDR2 SMNVEV (reference sequence). Losses at the gene ends were 6 bases for V and 7 bases for J; bases not matched to a gene: 3. The CDR3 covers 12 residues. In DNA, the CDR3 is TGTGCCAGCAGGGGACAGGGTGTTGGCTACACCTTC. Amino acids: CASRGQGVGYTF.

This clone showed up just a few times. The rearrangement links TRBV7-8 to TRBJ1-5; no definite D call. The CDR3 sequence is 15 residues long. The V end lost 0 bases, the J end lost 1 base, and 7 bases lay between the germline ends. Germline V lookup: CDR1 SGHVS, CDR2 FQNEAQ. The CDR3 protein is CASSLARVSNQPQHF. The CDR3, as DNA: TGTGCCAGCAGCTTAGCACGGGTGAGCAATCAGCCCCAGCATTTT.

The chain recombines TRBV6-5 with TRBJ2-2; D uncertain. Trimming pared 0 bases from V and 3 bases from J, leaving 5 bases between. The CDR3 has 14 amino acids. CDR1 and CDR2 from the germline V gene are MNHEY and SVGAGI. CDR3 residues: CASSYSDDTGELFF. CDR3 coding DNA: TGTGCCAGCAGTTACTCGGATGACACCGGGGAGCTGTTTTTT.

This chain uses TRBV27 with TRBJ1-1; 7 nucleotides agree with TRBD1. Per the germline V gene, CDR1 is MNHEY and CDR2 is SMNVEV (reference sequence). The junction had 14 bases not matched to a gene; V was cut back by 6 bases and J by 13 bases. The CDR3 spans 13 residues. This CDR3 is CASSPIAGGFNFF. CDR3 DNA: TGTGCCAGCAGCCCCATCGCAGGGGGGTTTAATTTCTTT.